A single sample gave rise to the 29 T cell receptor beta chains below, sequenced in a study of cytomegalovirus exposure and HLA in healthy donors. Both 60 Vbeta primers and 13 Jbeta primers went into the PCR. Assay: immunoSEQ multiplex PCR; the TCRdb copy retains only in-frame clones and omits some. The data show 190,000 or so clones, over 80% seen once. Sequences were obtained from PBMCs. Receptors were obtained from a man aged 45-65 years in good health and CMV-seronegative.

The chain carries TRBV7-3 and TRBJ2-6, with 7 bases matching TRBD1. The J segment lost 2 bases and the V segment lost 0 bases, leaving 13 bases of the junction unmatched. The CDR3 is made up of 20 amino acids. In germline, CDR1 is SGHTA, CDR2 FQGTGA. The CDR3 DNA reads TGTGCCAGCAGCTTAACGGGGGACAGCCGAATTAGGGCTGGGGCCAACGTCCTGACTTTC. Its protein is CASSLTGDSRIRAGANVLTF.

The rearrangement uses TRBV11-2 and TRBJ1-2; 7 positions agree with TRBD1. This CDR3 region has 14 residues. Germline assignment: CDR1 SGHAT and CDR2 FQNNGV. J was trimmed by 4 bases and V by 3 bases; bases with no gene match: 5. The CDR3, as DNA: TGTGCCAGCAGCTTGGGGACAGTAATCTATGGCTACACCTTC. Translation gives CASSLGTVIYGYTF.

The rearrangement links TRBV5-1 to TRBJ2-1; the match to TRBD2 covers 8 bases. The V and J ends lost 4 bases and 2 bases, in that order; junction bases with no gene match: 11. The CDR3 runs to 17 residues. Germline CDR1 SGHRS, CDR2 YFSETQ. CDR3: CASSPGRGGGPYNEQFF. CDR3 coding DNA: TGCGCCAGCAGCCCCGGGAGGGGGGGAGGCCCCTACAATGAGCAGTTCTTC.

With respect to this clone: At the DNA level, this CDR3 is encoded by other sequences in the same sample as well. V is TRBV2 and J is TRBJ2-1, with D perhaps matching TRBD2 (6 bases). The ends were cut back, 6 bases at V and 3 bases at J, with 15 bases in the middle. The CDR3 length is 15 residues. From germline, CDR1 is SNHLY and CDR2 FYNNEI. CDR3 DNA: TGTGCCAGCAGGGCGACTAGTGGGGGCTACAATGAGCAGTTCTTC. This encodes CASRATSGGYNEQFF.

The chain joins TRBV27 to TRBJ2-3; D uncertain. Trimming removed 10 bases from V and 4 bases from J, with 9 bases in between. This CDR3 is 11 amino acids long. In germline, CDR1 is MNHEY, CDR2 SMNVEV (reference sequence). CDR3 in amino acids: CAILPPDTQYF. CDR3 coding DNA: TGTGCCATCCTCCCCCCAGATACGCAGTATTTT.

The sample holds one count of this clone. The V gene is TRBV30, the J gene TRBJ2-1, with 7 bases aligning to TRBD1. Germline V gene sequence: CDR1 GTSNPN, CDR2 SVGIG (reference sequence). The J segment lost 2 bases and the V segment lost 5 bases, leaving 3 bases of the junction unmatched. CDR3 size: 13 residues. Written as DNA, the CDR3 is TGTGCCTGGGGGCAGGGGGCCTACAATGAGCAGTTCTTC. Its protein product is CAWGQGAYNEQFF.

J is TRBJ1-3 and V is TRBV18; D uncertain. Trimming cost V 3 bases and J 8 bases, with 14 bases left between them. Germline CDR1 and CDR2: KGHSH and LQKENI. This CDR3 has 14 residues. The DNA for the CDR3 is TGTGCCAGCTCACCGGCCGCCTTCGAAGACACCATATATTTT. Translation: CASSPAAFEDTIYF.

This rearrangement joins TRBV6-6 to TRBJ1-2, with a weak D call TRBD1 (5 bases). The CDR3 is made up of 16 amino acids. With 8 bases removed from V and 2 bases from J, the gap between germline ends came to 21 bases. CDR1 is MNHNY and CDR2 is SVGAGI in the germline V gene (reference sequence). CDR3 region: CASLSRGGEFNYGYTF. The CDR3 DNA follows: TGTGCCAGCTTATCCCGGGGAGGGGAGTTCAACTATGGCTACACCTTC.

The CDR3 loop reads CASSLQGGNYGYTF. CDR3 DNA sequence: TGCGCCAGCAGCTTACAGGGGGGGAACTATGGCTACACCTTC. The chain recombines TRBV5-1 with TRBJ1-2, with 8 bases fitting TRBD1. V was clipped by 2 bases and J by 2 bases; unmatched bases: 2. Germline V gene lookup returns CDR1 SGHRS and CDR2 YFSETQ. The CDR3 covers 14 residues.

V usage is TRBV27 and J usage is TRBJ1-6; 7 nucleotides align to TRBD1. The J segment lost 6 bases and the V segment lost 6 bases, leaving 2 bases of the junction unmatched. CDR3 length: 13 amino acids. Germline V gene data show CDR1 as MNHEY and CDR2 as SMNVEV (reference sequence). CDR3 sequence: CASRGQINSPLHF. The CDR3 nucleotides are TGTGCCAGCAGGGGACAGATTAATTCACCCCTCCACTTT.

The chain links TRBV7-9 to TRBJ2-5, with 13 bases that match TRBD2. The CDR3 runs to 17 residues. The germline CDR1 and CDR2 sequences are SEHNR and FQNEAQ (reference sequence). Losses at the gene ends were 3 bases for V and 5 bases for J; bases not matched to a gene: 9. The CDR3 DNA reads TGTGCCAGCAGCTTGCCTCCACTAGCGGGGGGGCGGGAGACCCAGTACTTC. It codes for CASSLPPLAGGRETQYF.

The chain employs TRBV27 and TRBJ1-2; tentatively, D is TRBD1 (5 bases). The CDR3 spans 13 residues. Germline assignment: CDR1 MNHEY and CDR2 SMNVEV (reference sequence). V was trimmed by 3 bases and J by 8 bases, leaving 13 bases between them. The CDR3 reads CASSFRRDCGYTF. The CDR3 coding sequence is TGTGCCAGCAGTTTCCGCAGGGACTGCGGCTACACCTTC.

This chain links TRBV4-3 with TRBJ2-5; a weak D match, TRBD1 (7 bases). CDR3 length: 16 residues. Trimming pared 0 bases from V and 2 bases from J, leaving 13 bases between. The V gene's germline CDR1 is LGHNA and CDR2 YSLEER. Written as DNA, the CDR3 is TGCGCCAGCAGCCAAGATTTCGCGGGACAGCAAGAGACCCAGTACTTC. As protein: CASSQDFAGQQETQYF.

The genes are TRBV5-6 and TRBJ2-1; 14 nucleotides line up with TRBD2. This CDR3 contains 13 residues. Germline CDR1 SGHDT, CDR2 YYEEEE. J was trimmed by 16 bases and V by 4 bases; bases with no gene match: 7. The CDR3 loop reads CASSVFGLAGGFF. In DNA, the CDR3 is TGTGCCAGCAGCGTATTCGGACTAGCGGGAGGCTTCTTC.

The chain employs TRBV7-9 and TRBJ1-4, with D perhaps matching TRBD1 (5 bases). The CDR3 length is 14 residues. Germline V CDR1 and CDR2: SEHNR, FQNEAQ (reference sequence). V was cut by 2 bases and J by 7 bases, with 11 bases left in between. CDR3 DNA: TGTGCCAGCAGCTTACAGGGAGGGGTTGAAAAACTGTTTTTT. Its translation: CASSLQGGVEKLFF. Complete variable domain (other parts from reference TRBV7-9 and TRBJ1-4): DTGVSQNPRHKITKRGQNVTFRCDPISEHNRLYWYRQTLGQGPEFLTYFQNEAQLEKSRLLSDRFSAERPKGSFSTLEIQRTEQGDSAMYLCASSLQGGVEKLFFGSGTQLSVL.

This clone occurred once. CDR3 bases: TGTGCCAGCAGTTTCGGGACCAGGGGCAAAAACATTCAGTACTTC. This encodes CASSFGTRGKNIQYF. V usage is TRBV28 and J usage is TRBJ2-4, with D possibly being TRBD1 (6 bases). V shed 3 bases and J shed 3 bases, with 12 bases lying between them. The CDR3 is 15 amino acids. The germline gives CDR1 MDHEN, CDR2 SYDVKM.

The chain employs TRBV9 and TRBJ2-3, with 13 bases aligning to TRBD2. V trimming: 4 bases; J trimming: 4 bases; junction bases outside the gene matches: 9. This CDR3 has 17 amino acids. Germline V gene data show CDR1 as SGDLS and CDR2 as YYNGEE. CDR3 protein: CASSPRTSGGPADTQYF. The DNA for the CDR3 is TGTGCCAGCAGCCCACGGACTAGCGGGGGCCCCGCAGATACGCAGTATTTT.

The chain employs TRBV7-3 and TRBJ2-3; 14 nucleotides align to TRBD2. V gave up 4 bases and J gave up 3 bases; unmatched junction bases: 6. There are 17 residues in the CDR3. In germline, CDR1 is SGHTA, CDR2 FQGTGA. CDR3 bases: TGTGCCAGCAGCTCAACCCGACTAGCGGGAGGGACAGATACGCAGTATTTT. Translating it yields CASSSTRLAGGTDTQYF.

Details on this clone: Its ends do not fully match the called genes, so a read error is possible. The CDR3 loop is CASSLAVRGNNEQFF. CDR3 nucleotides: TGTGCTAGCAGCTTAGCGGTCAGGGGAAACAATGAGCAGTTCTTC. The chain links TRBV7-7 to TRBJ2-1, with D perhaps assigned TRBD1 or TRBD2 (6 bases each). CDR3 length equals 15 residues. CDR1 and CDR2 (germline): SSHAT, FNYEAQ (reference sequence). Full variable domain (missing parts from reference TRBV7-7 and TRBJ2-1): GAGVSQSPRYKVTKRGQDVTLRCDPISSHATLYWYQQALGQGPEFLTYFNYEAQPDKSGLPSDRFSAERPEGSISTLTIQRTEQRDSAMYRCASSLAVRGNNEQFFGPGTRLTVL.

V and J are TRBV19 and TRBJ2-5, with a possible D match to TRBD1 (6 bases). CDR1 is LNHDA, CDR2 SQIVND, per germline (reference sequence). This CDR3 region has 17 residues. The V gene lost 6 bases and the J gene lost 5 bases, with 25 bases spanning the gap. CDR3 sequence (DNA): TGTGCCAGTAGCCAATCCCCCGGAACCACAGGGCGGGAGACCCAGTACTTC. It specifies CASSQSPGTTGRETQYF.

The rearrangement uses TRBV7-3 and TRBJ1-3; the D is unclear. V lost 5 bases and J 4 bases, leaving 12 bases between the germline ends. This CDR3 contains 14 residues. Germline V gene data show CDR1 as SGHTA and CDR2 as FQGTGA. The CDR3 loop is CASSQGGSGNTIYF. The CDR3 coding sequence is TGTGCCAGCAGCCAAGGCGGCTCCGGAAACACCATATATTTT.

V and J are TRBV5-1 and TRBJ2-1, with 8 bases fitting TRBD2. V shed 0 bases, J shed 8 bases, and the junction held 10 bases outside the gene matches. The CDR3 contains 16 residues. Looked up from germline, CDR1 is SGHRS and CDR2 is YFSETQ. The CDR3 DNA sequence: TGCGCCAGCAGCTTGGATGGCGGGGGGCGTTCGGATGAGCAGTTCTTC. This sequence encodes CASSLDGGGRSDEQFF.

The chain couples TRBV9 to TRBJ2-7, with D possibly being TRBD2 (6 bases). The CDR3 extends over 15 amino acids. V was cut by 0 bases and J by 0 bases, with 10 bases left in between. Germline assignment: CDR1 SGDLS and CDR2 YYNGEE. The CDR3: CASSVAGGNSYEQYF. DNA of the CDR3: TGTGCCAGCAGCGTAGCAGGAGGGAACTCCTACGAGCAGTACTTC.

This clone came up a few times. The rearrangement links TRBV2 to TRBJ1-1; D not resolved. The CDR3 is 14 residues long. V was cut by 6 bases and J by 1 base, with 12 bases left in between. Germline V gene data show CDR1 as SNHLY and CDR2 as FYNNEI. CDR3 sequence: CASSDTISNTEAFF. For the CDR3, the DNA is TGTGCCAGCAGCGACACAATATCGAACACTGAAGCTTTCTTT.

This rearrangement joins TRBV5-1 to TRBJ1-2; the match to TRBD1 covers 9 bases. Trimming took 0 bases from V and 7 from J; bases not matched to a gene: 10. This CDR3 is 16 amino acids long. The germline CDR1 and CDR2 sequences are SGHRS and YFSETQ. As DNA, the CDR3 is TGCGCCAGCAGCTTGGAGAGGGGACAGGGTCTCACTGGCTACACCTTC. Its protein is CASSLERGQGLTGYTF.

This chain joins TRBV15 and TRBJ1-5, with TRBD1 as a possible D gene (6 bases). V dropped 3 bases and J dropped 2 bases, with 14 bases sitting between them. This CDR3 is 16 amino acids long. Germline-derived CDR1 and CDR2 are LNHNV and YYDKDF (reference sequence). The CDR3 bases are TGTGCCACCAGCAGGAGGGGGAAGGGAGGCAATCAGCCCCAGCATTTT. The encoded protein is CATSRRGKGGNQPQHF. Variable domain in full (rest from reference TRBV15 and TRBJ1-5): DAMVIQNPRYQVTQFGKPVTLSCSQTLNHNVMYWYQQKSSQAPKLLFHYYDKDFNNEADTPDNFQSRRPNTSFCFLDIRSPGLGDTAMYLCATSRRGKGGNQPQHFGDGTRLSIL.

This sequence joins TRBV6-1 and TRBJ2-2; 11 positions agree with TRBD1. J gave up 4 bases and V 4 bases, and 5 bases lay outside the gene matches. The CDR3 is 16 amino acids. Germline loops: CDR1 MNHNS, CDR2 SASEGT. In DNA form, the CDR3 reads TGTGCCAGCAGTGGGTCTGGGACAGGGGGCACCGGGGAGCTGTTTTTT. The encoded protein is CASSGSGTGGTGELFF.

This chain connects TRBV7-3 to TRBJ2-7; 8 bases are shared with TRBD1. CDR1 is SGHTA and CDR2 is FQGTGA in the germline V gene. The CDR3 has 14 residues. Trimming cost V 1 base and J 6 bases; bases outside gene matches: 5. The CDR3: CASSLNAGGLEQYF. In nucleotides, the CDR3 is TGTGCCAGCAGCTTAAACGCAGGGGGCCTCGAGCAGTACTTC.

The chain links TRBV9 to TRBJ1-2; D is uncertain. The germline V gene encodes CDR1 SGDLS and CDR2 YYNGEE. V shed 5 bases and J shed 4 bases, with 15 bases lying between them. The CDR3 contains 14 residues. The CDR3 sequence: CASRRAGQSYGYTF. CDR3 nucleotide sequence: TGTGCCAGCAGGAGGGCCGGTCAAAGCTATGGCTACACCTTC. Complete variable domain (other parts from reference TRBV9 and TRBJ1-2): DSGVTQTPKHLITATGQRVTLRCSPRSGDLSVYWYQQSLDQGLQFLIQYYNGEERAKGNILERFSAQQFPDLHSELNLSSLELGDSALYFCASRRAGQSYGYTFGSGTRLTVV.